Shown below are 15 T cell receptor beta chains from a single sample sequenced in a study of blood T cell repertoires in COVID-19. TCRdb's copy holds only in-frame clones and misses some; the assay was immunoSEQ multiplex PCR. The sample lists around 130,000 clones, 88% occurring once. The specimen sequenced was peripheral blood. Source of these receptors: a human donor with COVID-19, enrolled during active disease. The donor label of this sample is uncertain.

This rearrangement joins TRBV12-3 or TRBV12-4 to TRBJ1-2, with 9 nucleotides matching TRBD1. The V gene end was trimmed by 3 bases and the J gene end by 7 bases; junction bases not matched to a gene: 3. The CDR3 has 13 amino acids. This chain's CDR3 is CASSLGQGIGYTF. For the CDR3, the DNA is TGTGCCAGCAGTTTGGGACAGGGAATTGGCTACACCTTC.

This chain uses TRBV12-3 or TRBV12-4 with TRBJ2-1; D gene ambiguous. This CDR3 region has 11 residues. V was pared by 5 bases and J by 13 bases, with 12 bases between. For the CDR3, the DNA is TGTGCCAGCAGTGCCGCAGGCGACCAGTTCTTC. Translation gives CASSAAGDQFF.

This sequence joins TRBV4-2 and TRBJ1-1; D is possibly TRBD1 (5 bases). Trimming pared 3 bases from V and 4 bases from J, leaving 15 bases between. The CDR3 spans 15 residues. Germline CDR1 reads LGHNA; CDR2 reads YNFKEQ. The CDR3 coding sequence is TGTGCCAGCAGCCAGGGGCTTGGGGAGGGCACTGAAGCTTTCTTT. Translation gives CASSQGLGEGTEAFF.

This sequence joins TRBV3-1 (or the pseudogene TRBV3-2) and TRBJ2-7, with D maybe TRBD2 (6 bases). The germline gives CDR1 LGHDT, CDR2 YNNKEL (reference sequence). The CDR3 sequence is 12 residues long. V dropped 8 bases and J dropped 6 bases, with 14 bases sitting between them. DNA for the CDR3: TGTGCCAGCTCGCGGGAACTTCGCGAGCAGTACTTC. Translated: CASSRELREQYF.

The rearrangement joins TRBV27 to TRBJ2-7, with TRBD1 identical over 10 bases. CDR1 and CDR2 (germline): MNHEY, SMNVEV (reference sequence). The CDR3 spans 16 residues. V dropped 3 bases and J dropped 6; count of bases not matched to a gene: 11. CDR3 coding DNA: TGTGCCAGCAGTTTCTCTTTATCCGGGACAGGGGTCGAGCAGTACTTC. It is translated as CASSFSLSGTGVEQYF.

The rearrangement uses TRBV19 and TRBJ1-2; 7 bases agree with TRBD1. The CDR3 consists of 14 residues. Germline loops: CDR1 LNHDA, CDR2 SQIVND (reference sequence). Unmatched junction bases numbered 8, after V lost 2 bases and J lost 8 bases. CDR3 nucleotide sequence: TGTGCCAGTAGTATAAGAACAGGGGCTGCGGGCTACACCTTC. Its translation is CASSIRTGAAGYTF.

The chain has TRBV5-1 and TRBJ2-2, with D maybe TRBD1 (6 bases). Germline CDR1 is SGHRS and CDR2 is YFSETQ. The V and J ends lost 4 bases and 2 bases respectively, with 9 bases between them. This CDR3 region has 14 residues. For the CDR3, the DNA is TGCGCCAGCAGCACACAGGGTAACACCGGGGAGCTGTTTTTT. Residues: CASSTQGNTGELFF. Looking up the rest from reference TRBV5-1 and TRBJ2-2 gives the full variable domain: KAGVTQTPRYLIKTRGQQVTLSCSPISGHRSVSWYQQTPGQGLQFLFEYFSETQRNKGNFPGRFSGRQFSNSRSEMNVSTLELGDSALYLCASSTQGNTGELFFGEGSRLTVL.

The J gene is TRBJ1-2, the V gene TRBV10-3; a possible D gene is TRBD1 (5 bases). V dropped 9 bases and J dropped 3 bases, with 20 bases sitting between them. The V gene's germline CDR1 is ENHRY and CDR2 SYGVKD. This CDR3 has 15 residues. DNA for the CDR3: TGTGCCATAGCCACAGGCGGAGACCGATACTATGGCTACACCTTC. This sequence encodes CAIATGGDRYYGYTF.

The chain is built from TRBV28 and TRBJ1-1, with D perhaps TRBD1 (5 bases). The CDR3 has 14 amino acids. Germline V gene data show CDR1 as MDHEN and CDR2 as SYDVKM. Trimming stripped 2 bases from V and 0 bases from J, with 7 bases between. Here the CDR3 reads CASSLRGLNTEAFF. DNA of the CDR3: TGTGCCAGCAGTTTAAGGGGCCTGAACACTGAAGCTTTCTTT.

This rearrangement joins TRBV7-3 to TRBJ1-5; 8 nucleotides agree with TRBD1. V lost 5 bases to trimming and J lost 9 bases; unmatched junction nucleotides: 6. CDR3 size: 13 residues. CDR1 is SGHTA, CDR2 FQGTGA, per germline. CDR3 protein: CASSQDRAAPQHF. CDR3 DNA sequence: TGTGCCAGCAGCCAGGACAGGGCAGCGCCCCAGCATTTT.

The chain carries TRBV18 and TRBJ1-3; TRBD1 matches 7 bases. V shed 0 bases and J 2 bases; nucleotides not matched to a gene: 10. Germline loops: CDR1 KGHSH, CDR2 LQKENI. This CDR3 is 18 amino acids long. The CDR3 reads CASSPPSLTGWAGNTIYF. The CDR3 nucleotides read TGTGCCAGCTCACCACCGAGTTTGACAGGGTGGGCTGGAAACACCATATATTTT.

The chain carries TRBV4-2 and TRBJ2-3; the match to TRBD2 covers 10 bases. V lost 4 bases to trimming and J lost 3 bases; unmatched junction nucleotides: 10. The CDR3 runs 17 residues. The germline V gene has CDR1 LGHNA and CDR2 YNFKEQ. CDR3 in DNA: TGTGCCAGCAGCCTATCCCAGGGAGCGGGGGGGACAGATACGCAGTATTTT. As protein: CASSLSQGAGGTDTQYF.

CDR3 DNA: TGCAGTGCTAGTCCCAGCGGGGGGTTTCAAGAGACCCAGTACTTC. Translation gives CSASPSGGFQETQYF. The chain is built from TRBV20-1 and TRBJ2-5, with TRBD2 matching over 9 bases. Germline V gene sequence: CDR1 DFQATT, CDR2 SNEGSKA (reference sequence). This CDR3 has 15 residues. Trimming took 3 bases from V and 2 from J; bases not matched to a gene: 7.

V and J are TRBV19 and TRBJ1-1; TRBD1 agrees at 9 bases. The CDR3 runs 14 residues. Germline V lookup: CDR1 LNHDA, CDR2 SQIVND (reference sequence). Losses at the gene ends were 6 bases for V and 1 base for J; bases not matched to a gene: 3. DNA for the CDR3: TGTGCCAGTAGGGACAGGGGAGGGAACACTGAAGCTTTCTTT. Translating it yields CASRDRGGNTEAFF.

The gene calls are TRBV4-2 and TRBJ2-7, with TRBD2 matching 11 bases. J was trimmed by 1 base and V by 3 bases; bases with no gene match: 5. CDR3 size: 16 residues. Germline CDR1 reads LGHNA; CDR2 reads YNFKEQ. The CDR3 region is CASSHISGRGSYEQYF. CDR3 sequence (DNA): TGTGCCAGCAGCCACATTAGCGGGAGGGGTTCCTACGAGCAGTACTTC.